Listed below are T cell receptor beta chains from one sample, sequenced in a study of liver allograft versus peripheral blood T cells. TCRdb called the reads again in MiXCR, with one record for every CDR3 protein. The sample has under 15,000 distinct CDR3 sequences, under 30% seen once. These receptors were taken from a human patient who had a liver transplant. Some T cells may have originated in the graft donor. Each CDR3 is given with its conserved first and last residue. A D gene is named only where the DNA matches it firmly. Only some rows state a clone size, as once, few, many or a class for expanded clones.

abundance: NA
v_gene: TRBV28
j_gene: TRBJ2-1
d_gene: NA
CDR3aa: CAITSSVDNEQFF
CDR3nt: TGTGCCATTACTTCTTCGGTGGACAATGAGCAGTTCTTC

abundance: few
v_gene: TRBV12-3/TRBV12-4
j_gene: TRBJ2-1
d_gene: NA
CDR3aa: CASSLSLSSGDEQFF
CDR3nt: TGTGCCAGCAGTTTATCCCTTAGCAGCGGCGATGAGCAGTTCTTC

abundance: medium-sized
v_gene: TRBV6-1
j_gene: TRBJ1-1
d_gene: NA
CDR3aa: CASSVSRERTEAFF
CDR3nt: TGTGCCAGCAGTGTCTCCAGGGAGAGGACTGAAGCTTTCTTT

abundance: many
v_gene: TRBV5-1
j_gene: TRBJ2-5
d_gene: TRBD2
CDR3aa: CASSLASGGAWETQYF
CDR3nt: TGCGCCAGCAGCTTGGCTAGCGGGGGGGCCTGGGAGACCCAGTACTTC

abundance: many
v_gene: TRBV19
j_gene: TRBJ2-7
d_gene: NA
CDR3aa: CASTPSRGGEQYF
CDR3nt: TGTGCCAGTACCCCTAGTCGAGGGGGCGAGCAGTACTTC

abundance: medium-sized
v_gene: TRBV27
j_gene: TRBJ1-1
d_gene: TRBD1
CDR3aa: CASTPGQGSRTEAFF
CDR3nt: TGTGCCAGCACCCCGGGACAGGGATCACGGACTGAAGCTTTCTTT

abundance: few
v_gene: TRBV10-1
j_gene: TRBJ2-1
d_gene: TRBD2
CDR3aa: CASSETLRASGSNNEQFF
CDR3nt: TGCGCCAGCAGTGAGACTCTTAGGGCTAGCGGGAGTAACAATGAGCAGTTCTTC

abundance: NA
v_gene: TRBV9
j_gene: TRBJ2-7
d_gene: TRBD2
CDR3aa: CASSVVAGEGFYEQYF
CDR3nt: TGTGCCAGCAGCGTAGTGGCGGGAGAAGGGTTCTACGAGCAGTACTTC

abundance: NA
v_gene: TRBV18
j_gene: TRBJ2-2
d_gene: TRBD2
CDR3aa: CASSPTSGGSNTGELFF
CDR3nt: TGTGCCAGCTCACCGACTAGCGGGGGGTCGAACACCGGGGAGCTGTTTTTT

abundance: NA
v_gene: TRBV6-5
j_gene: TRBJ2-7
d_gene: NA
CDR3aa: CASRGPSYEQYF
CDR3nt: TGTGCCAGCAGGGGGCCCAGCTACGAGCAGTACTTC

abundance: medium-sized
v_gene: TRBV6-1
j_gene: TRBJ1-3
d_gene: NA
CDR3aa: CASTGSSSGNTIYF
CDR3nt: TGTGCCAGCACGGGCTCGAGCTCTGGAAACACCATATATTTT

abundance: medium-sized
v_gene: TRBV18
j_gene: TRBJ2-7
d_gene: TRBD2
CDR3aa: CASSPEASGRGNEQYF
CDR3nt: TGTGCCAGCTCACCAGAGGCTAGCGGGAGAGGTAACGAGCAGTACTTC

abundance: many
v_gene: TRBV30
j_gene: TRBJ1-5
d_gene: NA
CDR3aa: CAWRGRTSNQPQHF
CDR3nt: TGTGCCTGGCGAGGACGGACTAGCAATCAGCCCCAGCATTTT

abundance: NA
v_gene: TRBV30
j_gene: TRBJ2-7
d_gene: TRBD2
CDR3aa: CALKRGSSYEQYF
CDR3nt: TGTGCCTTAAAGCGGGGAAGCTCCTACGAGCAGTACTTC

abundance: NA
v_gene: TRBV7-9
j_gene: TRBJ1-5
d_gene: NA
CDR3aa: CASSRDINQPQHF
CDR3nt: TGTGCCAGCAGCCGAGACATTAATCAGCCCCAGCATTTT

abundance: NA
v_gene: TRBV7-9
j_gene: TRBJ1-2
d_gene: NA
CDR3aa: CASSAQEYGYTF
CDR3nt: TGTGCCAGCAGCGCCCAAGAGTATGGCTACACCTTC

abundance: many
v_gene: TRBV5-1
j_gene: TRBJ2-6
d_gene: TRBD1
CDR3aa: CASSLAGGQGSGANVLTF
CDR3nt: TGCGCCAGCAGCTTGGCTGGGGGACAGGGCTCTGGGGCCAACGTCCTGACTTTC

abundance: NA
v_gene: TRBV12-5
j_gene: TRBJ2-7
d_gene: NA
CDR3aa: CASGFGGAGEQYF
CDR3nt: TGTGCTAGTGGTTTCGGAGGGGCGGGCGAGCAGTACTTC

abundance: NA
v_gene: TRBV18
j_gene: TRBJ1-1
d_gene: NA
CDR3aa: CASSSGENTEAFF
CDR3nt: TGTGCCAGCTCATCCGGGGAGAACACTGAAGCTTTCTTT

abundance: NA
v_gene: TRBV6-1
j_gene: TRBJ1-1
d_gene: TRBD1
CDR3aa: CASRDTGQMNTEAFF
CDR3nt: TGTGCCAGCAGGGATACGGGACAGATGAACACTGAAGCTTTCTTT

abundance: NA
v_gene: TRBV14
j_gene: TRBJ2-3
d_gene: NA
CDR3aa: CASSPSSMGDTQYF
CDR3nt: TGTGCCAGCAGCCCTTCCTCTATGGGAGATACGCAGTATTTT

abundance: NA
v_gene: TRBV28
j_gene: TRBJ1-2
d_gene: TRBD1
CDR3aa: CASTTPAGGKFGYTF
CDR3nt: TGTGCCAGCACCACCCCCGCAGGGGGGAAGTTTGGCTACACCTTC

abundance: NA
v_gene: TRBV6-1
j_gene: TRBJ1-4
d_gene: TRBD1
CDR3aa: CASRVTTGAGEKLFF
CDR3nt: TGTGCCAGCAGAGTAACAACAGGGGCGGGTGAAAAACTGTTTTTT

abundance: NA
v_gene: TRBV9
j_gene: TRBJ2-1
d_gene: TRBD2
CDR3aa: CASSPGLAGDYEQFF
CDR3nt: TGTGCCAGCAGCCCCGGACTAGCGGGAGACTATGAGCAGTTCTTC

abundance: NA
v_gene: TRBV14
j_gene: TRBJ2-1
d_gene: NA
CDR3aa: CASSRRAPMYNEQFF
CDR3nt: TGTGCCAGCAGCCGGAGGGCCCCGATGTACAATGAGCAGTTCTTC

abundance: few
v_gene: TRBV6-6
j_gene: TRBJ2-7
d_gene: TRBD1
CDR3aa: CASSLRDRVHEQYF
CDR3nt: TGTGCCAGCAGTCTCCGGGACAGGGTCCACGAGCAGTACTTC

abundance: many
v_gene: TRBV7-9
j_gene: TRBJ2-7
d_gene: NA
CDR3aa: CASSFPDTSGLTQTYEQYF
CDR3nt: TGTGCCAGCAGCTTCCCGGATACATCCGGGCTCACCCAAACCTACGAGCAGTACTTC

abundance: NA
v_gene: TRBV19
j_gene: TRBJ2-1
d_gene: TRBD2
CDR3aa: CASSMVSGGGNEQFF
CDR3nt: TGTGCCAGTAGTATGGTTAGCGGGGGGGGGAATGAGCAGTTCTTC

abundance: medium-sized
v_gene: TRBV28
j_gene: TRBJ2-7
d_gene: NA
CDR3aa: CASSTRDEQYF
CDR3nt: TGTGCCAGCAGTACTCGCGACGAGCAGTACTTC

abundance: NA
v_gene: TRBV6-1
j_gene: TRBJ2-7
d_gene: NA
CDR3aa: CASSEVQGGTEQYF
CDR3nt: TGTGCCAGCAGTGAAGTACAGGGAGGAACTGAGCAGTACTTC

abundance: medium-sized
v_gene: TRBV24-1
j_gene: TRBJ2-3
d_gene: TRBD2
CDR3aa: CATSDPTSGRADTQYF
CDR3nt: TGTGCCACCAGTGACCCGACTAGCGGGAGGGCAGATACGCAGTATTTT

abundance: few
v_gene: TRBV6-1
j_gene: TRBJ2-1
d_gene: NA
CDR3aa: CASSVIWEAYNEQFF
CDR3nt: TGTGCCAGCAGTGTCATCTGGGAGGCCTACAATGAGCAGTTCTTC

abundance: few
v_gene: TRBV6-1
j_gene: TRBJ2-7
d_gene: TRBD2
CDR3aa: CATPGTSGNIRDEQYF
CDR3nt: TGTGCCACCCCAGGGACTAGCGGGAACATTCGGGACGAGCAGTACTTC

abundance: once
v_gene: TRBV20-1
j_gene: TRBJ1-5
d_gene: NA
CDR3aa: CSARAPRTESNQPQHF
CDR3nt: TGCAGTGCTAGAGCCCCTCGGACAGAGAGCAATCAGCCCCAGCATTTT

abundance: NA
v_gene: TRBV12-3/TRBV12-4
j_gene: TRBJ2-5
d_gene: TRBD1
CDR3aa: CASSATGAPETQYF
CDR3nt: TGTGCCAGCAGTGCCACAGGGGCCCCAGAGACCCAGTACTTC

abundance: medium-sized
v_gene: TRBV7-9
j_gene: TRBJ1-2
d_gene: NA
CDR3aa: CASSLAAEEGSFTF
CDR3nt: TGTGCCAGCAGCTTAGCGGCTGAGGAGGGTAGTTTCACCTTC

abundance: few
v_gene: TRBV6-1
j_gene: TRBJ1-5
d_gene: NA
CDR3aa: CAAGDLGQPQHF
CDR3nt: TGTGCCGCCGGAGATTTGGGTCAGCCCCAGCATTTT

abundance: NA
v_gene: TRBV12-3/TRBV12-4
j_gene: TRBJ1-5
d_gene: NA
CDR3aa: CASKGVGNQPQHF
CDR3nt: TGTGCCAGCAAGGGTGTGGGCAATCAGCCCCAGCATTTT

abundance: few
v_gene: TRBV7-9
j_gene: TRBJ2-1
d_gene: NA
CDR3aa: CASSLSYNEQFF
CDR3nt: TGTGCCAGCAGCCTCTCCTACAATGAGCAGTTCTTC

abundance: NA
v_gene: TRBV30
j_gene: TRBJ1-5
d_gene: NA
CDR3aa: CAWSGSGQPQHF
CDR3nt: TGTGCCTGGAGCGGGTCCGGGCAGCCCCAGCATTTT

abundance: medium-sized
v_gene: TRBV6-5
j_gene: TRBJ1-1
d_gene: NA
CDR3aa: CASSYSIEGNTEAFF
CDR3nt: TGTGCCAGCAGTTACTCGATTGAGGGGAACACTGAAGCTTTCTTT

abundance: once
v_gene: TRBV6-2/TRBV6-3
j_gene: TRBJ1-3
d_gene: NA
CDR3aa: CASSWPYSRNTIYF
CDR3nt: TGTGCCAGCAGTTGGCCTTACTCTAGAAACACCATATATTTT

abundance: few
v_gene: TRBV27
j_gene: TRBJ1-3
d_gene: NA
CDR3aa: CASSGGPGFSGNTIYF
CDR3nt: TGTGCCAGCAGTGGGGGCCCCGGTTTCTCTGGAAACACCATATATTTT

abundance: NA
v_gene: TRBV18
j_gene: TRBJ1-1
d_gene: NA
CDR3aa: CASSQIGPGTEAFF
CDR3nt: TGTGCCAGCTCCCAAATCGGTCCGGGGACTGAAGCTTTCTTT

abundance: medium-sized
v_gene: TRBV19
j_gene: TRBJ1-2
d_gene: NA
CDR3aa: CASSIGQLYGYTF
CDR3nt: TGTGCCAGTAGTATCGGGCAGCTCTATGGCTACACCTTC

abundance: medium-sized
v_gene: TRBV6-1
j_gene: TRBJ1-6
d_gene: NA
CDR3aa: CASSEAQGGNSPLHF
CDR3nt: TGTGCCAGCAGTGAAGCGCAGGGAGGAAATTCACCCCTCCACTTT